This TCR beta chain was documented in a study of blood T cell repertoires in COVID-19. The repertoire was sequenced with immunoSEQ multiplex PCR; TCRdb's copy has only in-frame clones and lacks some. The table lists about 120,000 clones, about 88% of them singletons, with 8.4% in the top ten. This TCR derives from a woman aged 70 to 79 who had recovered from COVID-19. Sample: peripheral blood.

The CDR3 sequence: CASSFNRGLEQYF. In DNA form, the CDR3 reads TGTGCCAGCAGTTTTAACAGGGGGCTCGAGCAGTACTTC. This rearrangement joins TRBV28 to TRBJ2-7; TRBD1 agrees at 9 bases. The CDR3 is 13 amino acids. V gave up 3 bases and J gave up 6 bases; unmatched junction bases: 3. CDR1 MDHEN and CDR2 SYDVKM come from the germline V gene.